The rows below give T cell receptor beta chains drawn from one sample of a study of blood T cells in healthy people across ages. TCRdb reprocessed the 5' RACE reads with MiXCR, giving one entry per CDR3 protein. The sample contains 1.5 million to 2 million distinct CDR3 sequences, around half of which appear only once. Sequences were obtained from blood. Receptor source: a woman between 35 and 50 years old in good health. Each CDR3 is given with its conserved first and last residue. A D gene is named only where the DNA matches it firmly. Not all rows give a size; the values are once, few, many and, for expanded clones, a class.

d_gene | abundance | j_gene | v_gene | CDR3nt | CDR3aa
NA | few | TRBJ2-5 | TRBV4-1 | TGCGCCAGCAGCCAACCCGGGTCGGGGGAGACCCAGTACTTC | CASSQPGSGETQYF
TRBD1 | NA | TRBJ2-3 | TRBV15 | TGTGCCACCAGCACGATTTCCGGGACAGGGCTGACAGATACGCAGTATTTT | CATSTISGTGLTDTQYF
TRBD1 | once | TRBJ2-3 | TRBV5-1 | TGCGCCAGCATAGACCGGGACAGGGGATCATATACGCAGTATTTT | CASIDRDRGSYTQYF
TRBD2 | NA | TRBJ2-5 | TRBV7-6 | TGTGCCAGCAGCCCACTTACCAGCGGGGGTAGGGAGACCCAGTACTTC | CASSPLTSGGRETQYF
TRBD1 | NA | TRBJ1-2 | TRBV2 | TGTGCCAGCAGTGAAGACCCACTACAGGGGAGGTATGGCTACACCTTC | CASSEDPLQGRYGYTF
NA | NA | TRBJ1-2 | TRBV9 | TGTGCCAGCAGCGTAGCTGGGGCAGGGGACGACTATGGCTACACCTTC | CASSVAGAGDDYGYTF
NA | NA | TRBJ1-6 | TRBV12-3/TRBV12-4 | TGTGCCAGCAGATCTCCTGCTCTGATTAATTCACCCCTCCACTTT | CASRSPALINSPLHF
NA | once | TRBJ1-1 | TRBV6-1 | TGTGCCAGCAGTAATGGGGCTGAAGCTTTCTTT | CASSNGAEAFF
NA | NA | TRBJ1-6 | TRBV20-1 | TGCAGTGCGTCCACTGGGGGTCAACCCCTCCACTTT | CSASTGGQPLHF
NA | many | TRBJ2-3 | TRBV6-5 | TGTGCCAGCAGTCCCGGGACTCCCCGAGATACGCAGTATTTT | CASSPGTPRDTQYF
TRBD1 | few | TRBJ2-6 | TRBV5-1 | TGCGCCAGCAGTCCTCCACTTACAGGGGGCTCTGGGGCCAACGTCCTGACTTTC | CASSPPLTGGSGANVLTF
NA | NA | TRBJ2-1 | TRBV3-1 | TGTGCCAGCAGCCAAGACCACAGAGAATACAATGAGCAGTTCTTC | CASSQDHREYNEQFF
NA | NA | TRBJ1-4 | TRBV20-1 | TGCAGCTTTTCCGGGGGGGACGTAGGTGAAAAACTGTTTTTT | CSFSGGDVGEKLFF
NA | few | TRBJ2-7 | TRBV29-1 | TGCAGCGTCGGGACCGTCTACGAGCAGTACTTC | CSVGTVYEQYF
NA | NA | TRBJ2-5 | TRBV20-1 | TGCAGTGCTAGAGCGATAGGTCAAGAGACCCAGTACTTC | CSARAIGQETQYF
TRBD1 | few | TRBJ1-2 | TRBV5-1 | TGCGCCAGCAGCTCGGGACAGGGTGATGGCTACACCTTC | CASSSGQGDGYTF
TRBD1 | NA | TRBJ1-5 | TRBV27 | TGTGCCAGCAGTTCTAAACAGGGGGAACGGGGTCAGCCCCAGCATTTT | CASSSKQGERGQPQHF
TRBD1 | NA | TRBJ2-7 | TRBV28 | TGTGCCAGCAGTTCAGGGGGCGAAGCCTACGAGCAGTACTTC | CASSSGGEAYEQYF
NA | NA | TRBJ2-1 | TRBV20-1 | TGCAGTGCTAGAGATCTAATCGGGGGGCTCTCCTACAATGGGCAGTTCTTC | CSARDLIGGLSYNGQFF
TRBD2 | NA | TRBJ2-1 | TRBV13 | TGCGCCAGCAGCTTAGCTAGACTAGCGACTTACAATGAGCAGTTATTC | CASSLARLATYNEQLF
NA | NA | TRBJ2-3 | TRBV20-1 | TGCAGTGCCCCATGGTCGGCCAGCGGCACAGATACGCAGTATTTT | CSAPWSASGTDTQYF
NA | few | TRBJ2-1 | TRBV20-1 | TGCAGTGCTAGAAAGGACTTCTCCCACAATGAGCAGTTCTTC | CSARKDFSHNEQFF
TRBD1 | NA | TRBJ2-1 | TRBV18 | TGTGCCAGCTCCCCGCTTCCGGGACAGGGTGGGAGCAATGAGCAGTTCTTC | CASSPLPGQGGSNEQFF
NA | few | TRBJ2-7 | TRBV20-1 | TGCAGTGCTAGAGAGCTGGCCGCCTACGAGCAGTACTTC | CSARELAAYEQYF
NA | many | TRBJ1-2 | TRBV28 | TGTGCCAGCAGTTTAGGGGTAGATGGCTACACCTTC | CASSLGVDGYTF